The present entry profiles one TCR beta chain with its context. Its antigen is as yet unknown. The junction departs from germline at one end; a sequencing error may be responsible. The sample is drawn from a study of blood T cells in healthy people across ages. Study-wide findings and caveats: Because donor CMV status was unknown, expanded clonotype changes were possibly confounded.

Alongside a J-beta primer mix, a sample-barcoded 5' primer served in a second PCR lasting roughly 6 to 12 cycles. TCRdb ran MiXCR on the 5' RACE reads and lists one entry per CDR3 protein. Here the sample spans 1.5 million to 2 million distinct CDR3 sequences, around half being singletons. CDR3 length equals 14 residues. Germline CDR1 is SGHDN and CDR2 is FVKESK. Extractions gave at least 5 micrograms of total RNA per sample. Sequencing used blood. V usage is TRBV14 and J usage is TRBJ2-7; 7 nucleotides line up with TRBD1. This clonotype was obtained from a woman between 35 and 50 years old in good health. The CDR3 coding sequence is TGTGCCAGCAGCGCAGGGGGTGACTTCTACGGGCAGTACTTC. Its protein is CASSAGGDFYGQYF.